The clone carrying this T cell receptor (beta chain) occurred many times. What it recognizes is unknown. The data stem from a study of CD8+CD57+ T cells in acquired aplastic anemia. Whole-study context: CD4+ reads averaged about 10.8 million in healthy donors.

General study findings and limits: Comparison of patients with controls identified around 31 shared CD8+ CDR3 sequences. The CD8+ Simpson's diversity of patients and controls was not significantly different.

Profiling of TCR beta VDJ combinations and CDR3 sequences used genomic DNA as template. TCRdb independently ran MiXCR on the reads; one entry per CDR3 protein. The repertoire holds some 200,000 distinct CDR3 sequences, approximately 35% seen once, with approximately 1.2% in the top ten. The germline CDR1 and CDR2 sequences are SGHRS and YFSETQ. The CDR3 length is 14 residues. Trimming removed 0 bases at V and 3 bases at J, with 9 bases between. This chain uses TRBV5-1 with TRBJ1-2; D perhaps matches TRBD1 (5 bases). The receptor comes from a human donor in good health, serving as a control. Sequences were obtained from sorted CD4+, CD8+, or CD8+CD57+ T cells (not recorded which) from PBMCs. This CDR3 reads CASSLDQGDYGYTF. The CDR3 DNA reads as TGCGCCAGCAGCTTGGATCAGGGCGACTATGGCTACACCTTC. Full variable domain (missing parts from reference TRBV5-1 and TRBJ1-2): KAGVTQTPRYLIKTRGQQVTLSCSPISGHRSVSWYQQTPGQGLQFLFEYFSETQRNKGNFPGRFSGRQFSNSRSEMNVSTLELGDSALYLCASSLDQGDYGYTFGSGTRLTVV.